This TCR beta chain was recovered during a study of post-analysis software for immune sequencing data (dated by TCRdb to 2015 to 2017). Notes on the research overall: Recorded disease courses included relapsing-remitting, secondary progressive and progressive-relapsing multiple sclerosis, with some patients lacking subtype annotation. A subset of samples was prepared in parallel using single-end sample barcoding, then pooled and co-amplified after Illumina adapter ligation. Patient repertoires were compared against roughly 12 previously published healthy control repertoires from donors aged about 6 to 28 years.

The library was prepared using PCR. TCRdb names Illumina HiSeq 2500 as the instrument used. To reduce PCR and sequencing biases, unique molecular identifiers were built into the TCR beta cDNA libraries. Roughly 500,000 cDNA molecules were obtained per 1 to 10 million input T cells, so each molecule approximated one T cell. The patient libraries were prepared and sequenced with the same protocol used for the earlier healthy control dataset. Samples belonging to the same batch were prepared together, multiplexed and sequenced on a shared HiSeq lane. The paper's data handling went like this. Raw barcoded reads were processed with MIGEC, and single-read molecular identifier groups were discarded before consensus assembly and CDR3 extraction. Clonotype tables were post-analysed with VDJtools, normalizing diversity by down-sampling all datasets to the smallest sample size. Repertoire overlap clustering matched CDR3 amino acid but not nucleotide sequences to correct batch-related cross-sample contamination. TCRdb redid the processing of the public reads, applying fastp at Q25 and MiXCR, and retained in-frame beta chains. Rows are combined by CDR3 protein, so each entry shows the most common genes and DNA. The V and J calls, along with clone size, are taken from TCRdb and not from the paper's own processing. Across this sample there are hundreds of thousands of distinct CDR3 sequences, with roughly 30% seen only once. The ten largest clones capture under 0.7% of the sample.

Remarks on this clonotype: No antigen is known for it. Within one base of it there is no much larger clone, and no base qualities were kept.

To demonstrate the VDJtools post-analysis software, the study profiled TCR beta repertoires from the peripheral blood of 13 young patients with multiple sclerosis. The patients with multiple sclerosis were children and adolescents between about 6 and 15 years of age. On the study overall, not on this receptor specifically: Compared with controls, multiple sclerosis patients had significantly lower normalized Chao1 diversity, a finding suggesting substantial peripheral T-cell clonal expansion. Strong co-clustering of samples prepared in the same batch was shown by direct clustering with F measure, prompting a batch-effect correction. The control group was slightly older than the multiple sclerosis patient group. Patients showed significantly higher frequencies than controls for roughly 5 TRBV segments, among them TRBV5-6, TRBV5-1 and TRBV20-1.

The cysteine opens and the phenylalanine closes a CDR3 of 14 amino acids. The retained sequence is limited to the CDR3, 42 bases, with the frame set at the first base. V and J lose 6 bases and 5 bases, and a span of 13 bases separates them. CDR1 MDHEN and CDR2 SYDVKM are derived from the germline V gene. This clonotype was obtained from a girl aged 10 to 17 with multiple sclerosis. Sequencing used blood. In this chain, TRBV28 is recombined with TRBJ1-4; TRBD1 is possibly the D segment (5 matching bases). The CDR3 is CASRTAGNNEKLFF. The nucleotide sequence reads TGTGCCAGCAGAACCGCAGGGAACAATGAAAAACTGTTTTTT. Here the CDR3 is joined to the reference TRBV28 and TRBJ1-4 genes, and the full variable domain is: DVKVTQSSRYLVKRTGEKVFLECVQDMDHENMFWYRQDPGLGLRLIYFSYDVKMKEKGDIPEGYSVSREKKERFSLILESASTNQTSMYLCASRTAGNNEKLFFGSGTQLSVL.